The 10 T cell receptor beta chains below were found in one sample sequenced in a study of blood T cell repertoires in COVID-19. Some clones are missing from TCRdb's copy, which holds only in-frame ones; the method was immunoSEQ multiplex PCR. This table holds 360,000 or so clones, about nine tenths found once. Sequenced material: peripheral blood. The source of these receptors is a woman in her sixties or seventies with COVID-19, enrolled during active disease.

The chain has TRBV27 and TRBJ1-1, with 7 nucleotides matching TRBD1. After removal of 1 base from V and 1 base from J, the junction contained 3 bases not matched to a gene. The CDR3 sequence is 15 residues long. Germline lookup yields CDR1 MNHEY and CDR2 SMNVEV (reference sequence). CDR3 DNA: TGTGCCAGCAGTTTATACCGGGACAGGAACACTGAAGCTTTCTTT. This codes for CASSLYRDRNTEAFF.

The chain carries TRBV2 and TRBJ2-7; 12 bases line up with TRBD2. Trimming took 5 bases from V and 2 from J; bases not matched to a gene: 7. In germline, CDR1 is SNHLY, CDR2 FYNNEI. CDR3 length equals 16 residues. The CDR3 bases are TGTGCCAGCAGTCGGCTAGCGGGGGGGTTGACCTACGAGCAGTACTTC. It encodes CASSRLAGGLTYEQYF.

The chain carries TRBV6-6 and TRBJ1-1; 7 bases are shared with TRBD1. The CDR3 is 13 amino acids. CDR1 is MNHNY and CDR2 is SVGAGI in the germline V gene (reference sequence). V was clipped by 6 bases and J by 8 bases; unmatched bases: 9. The CDR3: CASSPIETGEAFF. Written as DNA, the CDR3 is TGTGCCAGCAGCCCAATTGAGACAGGGGAAGCTTTCTTT.

This clone was counted once. V is TRBV24-1 and J is TRBJ2-1, with D maybe TRBD2 (6 bases). Trimming pared 3 bases from V and 9 bases from J, leaving 11 bases between. In germline, CDR1 is KGHDR, CDR2 SFDVKD. The CDR3 covers 13 residues. CDR3: CATSDTAGGEQFF. CDR3 bases: TGTGCCACCAGTGATACCGCCGGGGGTGAGCAGTTCTTC.

The gene calls are TRBV6-5 and TRBJ2-7, with 7 bases that match TRBD2. V was pared by 10 bases and J by 3 bases, with 15 bases of the junction left unmatched. The CDR3 consists of 15 residues. From germline, CDR1 is MNHEY and CDR2 SVGAGI. CDR3 DNA sequence: TGTGCCAACAGCGAGACTACCGGGACTAACTACGAGCAGTACTTC. The encoded protein is CANSETTGTNYEQYF.

The chain joins TRBV6-1 to TRBJ1-5, with D uncertain. Germline assignment: CDR1 MNHNS and CDR2 SASEGT. The V end was cut by 2 bases, the J end by 6 bases, with 14 bases between. The CDR3 spans 15 residues. CDR3 bases: TGTGCCAGCAGTGAATTTGCGGGGATTCGTCAGCCCCAGCATTTT. It is translated as CASSEFAGIRQPQHF.

With regard to this clone: Other DNA sequences of this sample code for an identical CDR3. The rearrangement links TRBV29-1 to TRBJ2-7, with TRBD1 matching 7 bases. This CDR3 region has 12 residues. Trimming at V came to 7 bases and at J to 2 bases, leaving 5 bases not matched to a gene. CDR1 is SQVTM and CDR2 is ANQGSEA in the germline V gene. The CDR3 protein is CSALTGTYEQYF. CDR3 in DNA: TGCAGCGCCCTGACAGGGACCTACGAGCAGTACTTC.

This chain joins TRBV19 and TRBJ2-3, with D possibly matching TRBD2 (6 bases). Germline V gene sequence: CDR1 LNHDA, CDR2 SQIVND (reference sequence). Trimming removed 6 bases from V and 2 bases from J, with 21 bases in between. The CDR3 has 17 amino acids. The CDR3 bases are TGTGCCAGTAGCGCTTGGAGGGGTGGGTATTACACAGATACGCAGTATTTT. Translated, it gives CASSAWRGGYYTDTQYF.

The genes are TRBV7-9 and TRBJ1-3; D is ambiguous. Trimming shortened V by 7 bases and J by 0 bases, and 13 bases separated the two germline ends. Germline V gene data show CDR1 as SEHNR and CDR2 as FQNEAQ (reference sequence). The CDR3 has 15 residues. The CDR3 loop is CASTSWSNSGNTIYF. CDR3 DNA sequence: TGTGCCAGCACCAGCTGGAGTAACTCTGGAAACACCATATATTTT.

The genes are TRBV10-2 and TRBJ2-5; possible D gene TRBD2, 6 bases. Per germline, CDR1 WSHSY and CDR2 SAAADI. Trimming took off 6 bases at V and 3 bases at J, with 11 bases between the two ends. This CDR3 is built from 13 residues. CDR3 protein: CASRAGTEETQYF. The DNA of the CDR3 is TGCGCCAGCAGAGCCGGGACTGAAGAGACCCAGTACTTC.